A single sample gave rise to the 8 T cell receptor beta chains below, sequenced in a study of cytotoxic CD8 clonotypes in ibrutinib-treated CLL. Sequencing was performed with immunoSEQ multiplex PCR; in TCRdb, only in-frame clones are kept and a portion is missing. This sample carries some 170,000 clones, 70% to 90% of them seen once, and the ten largest clones take around 3%. This sample comprised PBMCs, obtained at disease progression, from a patient treated with ibrutinib. These TCRs come from a human donor with chronic lymphocytic leukemia.

The V and J genes are TRBV5-1 and TRBJ2-3, with TRBD2 identical over 7 bases. The CDR3 is 16 residues long. Per the germline V gene, CDR1 is SGHRS and CDR2 is YFSETQ. Trimming cost V 0 bases and J 2 bases; bases outside gene matches: 6. The CDR3 region is CASSLGGLADTDTQYF. The CDR3 DNA follows: TGCGCCAGCAGCTTGGGAGGGCTAGCGGACACAGATACGCAGTATTTT.

This chain connects TRBV30 to TRBJ1-2, with TRBD1 matching over 8 bases. The CDR3 has 13 residues. Germline CDR1 reads GTSNPN; CDR2 reads SVGIG (reference sequence). Trimming took 1 base from V and 8 from J; bases not matched to a gene: 6. The CDR3: CAWSAQGAFGYTF. As DNA, the CDR3 is TGTGCCTGGAGTGCCCAGGGGGCTTTCGGCTACACCTTC.

The CDR3 loop reads CASSRSASYEQYF. The DNA for the CDR3 is TGCGCCAGCAGCCGTAGCGCCTCCTACGAGCAGTACTTC. V and J are TRBV5-1 and TRBJ2-7; possibly TRBD2 for D (5 bases). The CDR3 extends over 13 amino acids. Deletions cut 4 bases from V and 0 bases from J, with 8 bases between. The germline CDR1 and CDR2 sequences are SGHRS and YFSETQ. Filled out from reference TRBV5-1 and TRBJ2-7, the complete variable domain reads KAGVTQTPRYLIKTRGQQVTLSCSPISGHRSVSWYQQTPGQGLQFLFEYFSETQRNKGNFPGRFSGRQFSNSRSEMNVSTLELGDSALYLCASSRSASYEQYFGPGTRLTVT.

This sequence joins TRBV4-2 and TRBJ2-7, with 7 bases lining up with TRBD2. Germline V gene sequence: CDR1 LGHNA, CDR2 YNFKEQ. The CDR3 covers 17 residues. The V gene end was trimmed by 4 bases and the J gene end by 2 bases; junction bases not matched to a gene: 14. CDR3 amino acids: CASSPVPRLAVPYEQYF. The CDR3 region has the DNA TGTGCCAGCAGCCCCGTACCCAGGCTAGCGGTTCCCTACGAGCAGTACTTC.

The V and J genes are TRBV7-9 and TRBJ1-5; 7 bases fit TRBD1. The CDR3 covers 15 residues. Germline V gene lookup returns CDR1 SEHNR and CDR2 FQNEAQ (reference sequence). The V gene end was trimmed by 5 bases and the J gene end by 1 base; junction bases not matched to a gene: 5. For the CDR3, the DNA is TGTGCCAGCAGCCCCGACAGGGTGAGCAATCAGCCCCAGCATTTT. Translated: CASSPDRVSNQPQHF.

This chain links TRBV4-3 with TRBJ2-1; 7 bases are shared with TRBD2. The CDR3 totals 15 residues. Germline trimming cut 4 bases from V and 4 bases from J; bases unmatched to any gene: 7. Germline V gene lookup returns CDR1 LGHNA and CDR2 YSLEER. The CDR3 DNA reads TGCGCCAGCAGCCGAGAAGGCGGGAGTTACAATGAGCAGTTCTTC. It is translated as CASSREGGSYNEQFF.

The rearrangement joins TRBV7-9 to TRBJ2-3; 10 nucleotides agree with TRBD1. J was trimmed by 3 bases and V by 5 bases; bases with no gene match: 11. The CDR3 sequence is 17 residues long. Germline assignment: CDR1 SEHNR and CDR2 FQNEAQ (reference sequence). CDR3 bases: TGTGCCAGCAGCCAGCCGACAGGGGGCCGTTTGACAGATACGCAGTATTTT. It translates to CASSQPTGGRLTDTQYF.

This rearrangement joins TRBV5-4 to TRBJ2-3; no clear D gene. Germline V CDR1 and CDR2: SGHNT, YYREEE (reference sequence). V was cut by 4 bases and J by 3 bases, with 6 bases left in between. This CDR3 region has 12 residues. In DNA form, the CDR3 reads TGTGCCAGCAGCGCAGGAACAGATACGCAGTATTTT. This codes for CASSAGTDTQYF.